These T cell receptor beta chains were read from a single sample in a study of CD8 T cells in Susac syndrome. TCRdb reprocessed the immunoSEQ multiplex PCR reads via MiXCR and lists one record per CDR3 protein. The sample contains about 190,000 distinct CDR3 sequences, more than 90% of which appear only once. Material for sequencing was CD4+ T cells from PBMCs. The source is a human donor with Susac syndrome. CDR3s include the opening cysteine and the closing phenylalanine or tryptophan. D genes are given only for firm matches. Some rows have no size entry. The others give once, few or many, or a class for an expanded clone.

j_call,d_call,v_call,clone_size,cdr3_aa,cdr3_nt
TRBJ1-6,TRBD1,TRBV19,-,CASTGVQGARNSPLHF,TGTGCCAGTACCGGAGTACAGGGGGCGCGTAATTCACCCCTCCACTTT
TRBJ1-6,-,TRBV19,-,CASSVFEAENSPLHF,TGTGCCAGTAGTGTCTTCGAGGCGGAAAATTCACCCCTCCACTTT
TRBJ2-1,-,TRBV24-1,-,CATSVRGSSEQFF,TGTGCCACCAGCGTTAGGGGGTCGAGTGAGCAGTTCTTC
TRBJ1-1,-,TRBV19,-,CAISIAGRTNTEAFF,TGTGCCATTAGTATAGCTGGACGAACGAACACTGAAGCTTTCTTT
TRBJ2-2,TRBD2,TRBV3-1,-,CASSLWTSGPGELFF,TGTGCCAGCAGCTTGTGGACTAGCGGCCCCGGGGAGCTGTTTTTT
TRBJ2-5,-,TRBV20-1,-,CSAREPGTVQETQYF,TGCAGTGCTAGAGAACCCGGGACCGTCCAAGAGACCCAGTACTTC
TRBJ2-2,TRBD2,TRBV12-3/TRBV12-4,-,CASSLRLAENTGELFF,TGTGCCAGCAGTCTAAGACTAGCGGAGAACACCGGGGAGCTGTTTTTT
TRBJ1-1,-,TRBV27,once,CASSFSQLNTEAFF,TGTGCCAGCAGTTTTAGCCAGCTTAACACTGAAGCTTTCTTT
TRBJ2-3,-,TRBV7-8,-,CASSAVYKPTDTQYF,TGTGCCAGCAGCGCAGTTTACAAACCCACAGATACGCAGTATTTT
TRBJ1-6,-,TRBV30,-,CAWAPGGSPLHF,TGTGCCTGGGCCCCCGGGGGTTCACCCCTCCACTTT
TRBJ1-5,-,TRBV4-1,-,CASSYRQDNQPQHF,TGCGCCAGCAGCTACAGACAGGACAATCAGCCCCAGCATTTT
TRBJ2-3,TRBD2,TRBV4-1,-,CASSQEGGLAGDTQYF,TGCGCCAGCAGCCAAGAAGGAGGACTAGCGGGGGATACGCAGTATTTT
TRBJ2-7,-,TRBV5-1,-,CASSLAVGAGFEQYF,TGCGCCAGCAGCTTGGCCGTCGGGGCAGGGTTCGAGCAGTACTTC
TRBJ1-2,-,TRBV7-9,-,CASSLSITYGYTF,TGTGCCAGCAGCTTATCGATCACCTATGGCTACACCTTC
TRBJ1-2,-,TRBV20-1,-,CSVLPLPGRGRGYGYTF,TGCAGTGTACTCCCCCTTCCCGGGAGGGGCCGTGGCTATGGCTACACCTTC
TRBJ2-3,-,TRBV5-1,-,CASSLLSPTDTQYF,TGCGCCAGCAGCTTGCTTAGTCCGACAGATACGCAGTATTTT
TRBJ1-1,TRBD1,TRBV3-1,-,CASSQKDREWGRAFF,TGTGCCAGCAGCCAGAAGGACAGGGAATGGGGAAGGGCTTTCTTT
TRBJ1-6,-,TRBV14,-,CASSPKNTVAYNSPLHF,TGTGCCAGCAGCCCAAAAAACACAGTGGCTTATAATTCACCCCTCCACTTT
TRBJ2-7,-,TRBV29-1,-,CSVGGGADEQYF,TGCAGCGTTGGAGGGGGGGCTGACGAGCAGTACTTC
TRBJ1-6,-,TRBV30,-,CAWMDNSPLHF,TGTGCCTGGATGGACAATTCACCCCTCCACTTT
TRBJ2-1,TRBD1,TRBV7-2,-,CASSSGQGAGEQFF,TGTGCCAGCAGCTCCGGACAGGGGGCGGGAGAGCAGTTCTTC
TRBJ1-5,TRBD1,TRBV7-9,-,CASSMTGLSGQPQHF,TGTGCCAGCAGTATGACAGGGTTGTCGGGACAGCCCCAGCATTTT
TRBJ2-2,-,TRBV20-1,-,CSAARGGNTGELFF,TGCAGTGCCGCTAGGGGCGGGAACACCGGGGAGCTGTTTTTT
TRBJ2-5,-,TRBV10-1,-,CASSENGLKETQYF,TGCGCCAGCAGTGAGAACGGACTGAAAGAGACCCAGTACTTC
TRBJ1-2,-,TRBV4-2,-,CASSQEGAVLLYGYTF,TGTGCCAGCAGCCAAGAGGGGGCGGTTCTCCTCTATGGCTACACCTTC
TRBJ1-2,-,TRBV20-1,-,CSARGGGVELYGYTF,TGCAGTGCTAGAGGGGGGGGCGTGGAACTCTATGGCTACACCTTC
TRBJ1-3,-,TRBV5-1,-,CASSRTAEPGNTIYF,TGCGCCAGCAGCAGGACAGCGGAGCCTGGAAACACCATATATTTT
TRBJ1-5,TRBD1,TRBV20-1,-,CSANPWTGADNGNQPQHF,TGCAGTGCTAACCCTTGGACAGGGGCGGATAATGGCAATCAGCCCCAGCATTTT
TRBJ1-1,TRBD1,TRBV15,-,CATAGRQGNTEAFF,TGTGCCACCGCCGGGAGACAGGGGAACACTGAAGCTTTCTTT
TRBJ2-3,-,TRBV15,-,CATSRDLTGTDTQYF,TGTGCCACCAGCAGAGATCTGACCGGCACAGATACGCAGTATTTT
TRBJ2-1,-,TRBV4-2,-,CASSRSDSVRLEQFF,TGTGCCAGCAGCCGCTCGGACTCGGTCCGATTGGAGCAGTTCTTC
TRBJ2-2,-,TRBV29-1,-,CSVAAGITGELFF,TGCAGCGTTGCTGCAGGTATCACCGGGGAGCTGTTTTTT
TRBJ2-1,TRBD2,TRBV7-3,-,CASSQLAGDGEQFF,TGTGCCAGCAGCCAACTAGCGGGGGATGGTGAGCAGTTCTTC
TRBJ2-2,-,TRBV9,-,CASSVVFSAGELFF,TGTGCCAGCAGCGTAGTCTTCAGTGCCGGGGAGCTGTTTTTT
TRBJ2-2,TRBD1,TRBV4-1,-,CASSRDRVNTGELFF,TGCGCCAGCAGCCGGGACAGGGTGAACACCGGGGAGCTGTTTTTT
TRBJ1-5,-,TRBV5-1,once,CASRVGVGEDQPQHF,TGCGCCAGCAGGGTTGGGGTCGGGGAGGATCAGCCCCAGCATTTT
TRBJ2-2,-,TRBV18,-,CASSPLNTGELFF,TGTGCCAGCTCACCTTTGAACACCGGGGAGCTGTTTTTT
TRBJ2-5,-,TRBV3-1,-,CASSQGGGGQETQYF,TGTGCCAGCAGCCAGGGAGGGGGTGGCCAAGAGACCCAGTACTTC
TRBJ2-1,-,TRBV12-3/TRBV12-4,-,CASRTYNEQFF,TGTGCCAGCCGGACCTACAATGAGCAGTTCTTC
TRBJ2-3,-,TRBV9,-,CASSAPPAGKWGTQYF,TGTGCCAGCAGCGCTCCCCCGGCGGGAAAGTGGGGTACGCAGTATTTT
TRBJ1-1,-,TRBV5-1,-,CASSFADSNTEAFF,TGCGCCAGCAGCTTCGCGGACAGTAACACTGAAGCTTTCTTT
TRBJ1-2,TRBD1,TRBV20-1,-,CSARQTGGKGYTF,TGCAGTGCTAGACAGACAGGGGGTAAGGGCTACACCTTC